Each of the 20 T cell receptor beta chains below was sequenced from the same sample in a study of T cell responses to AZD1222 COVID-19 vaccine. The protocol was immunoSEQ multiplex PCR, while the TCRdb copy is restricted to in-frame clones and leaves out a portion. The sample contains approximately 150,000 clones, around 92% of which appear only once. The sequences come from peripheral blood, collected on day 0 of AZD1222 vaccination. The origin of the receptors is an adult in good health.

The gene calls are TRBV2 and TRBJ1-5; D ambiguous. This CDR3 region has 13 residues. The V end lost 4 bases, the J end lost 4 bases, and 8 bases lay between the germline ends. Per the germline V gene, CDR1 is SNHLY and CDR2 is FYNNEI. The CDR3 DNA reads TGTGCCAGCAGTGGAAGAGAAAATCAGCCCCAGCATTTT. Translation: CASSGRENQPQHF.

The gene calls are TRBV30 and TRBJ1-5; 11 bases match TRBD1. The CDR3 spans 15 residues. Germline assignment: CDR1 GTSNPN and CDR2 SVGIG (reference sequence). Trimming took 2 bases from V and 7 from J; bases not matched to a gene: 7. CDR3 coding DNA: TGTGCCTGGAGTTATGGGACAGGGGGTAGCCAGCCCCAGCATTTT. This encodes CAWSYGTGGSQPQHF.

V is TRBV7-6 and J is TRBJ1-1, with D possibly being TRBD1 (5 bases). Germline CDR1 is SGHVS and CDR2 is FNYEAQ. The CDR3 length is 13 residues. Trimming removed 3 bases from V and 4 bases from J, with 9 bases in between. CDR3 DNA: TGTGCCAGCAGCTTGTCAGGGATCACTGAAGCTTTCTTT. Protein sequence: CASSLSGITEAFF.

The genes are TRBV15 and TRBJ2-1, with a tentative D call TRBD2 (5 bases). Germline V lookup: CDR1 LNHNV, CDR2 YYDKDF (reference sequence). V was trimmed by 0 bases and J by 0 bases, leaving 15 bases between them. The CDR3 extends over 18 amino acids. The CDR3, as DNA: TGTGCCACCAGCAGAGATTCCCCTGGTGGGAGCTCCTACAATGAGCAGTTCTTC. Its translation: CATSRDSPGGSSYNEQFF.

The chain has TRBV11-2 and TRBJ2-1; TRBD1 agrees at 9 bases. CDR1 and CDR2 (germline): SGHAT, FQNNGV. This CDR3 is 13 amino acids long. V shed 5 bases, J shed 9 bases, and the junction held 5 bases outside the gene matches. CDR3 DNA sequence: TGTGCCAGCAGCCCAGGGACAGGGAGTGAGCAGTTCTTC. This gives the protein CASSPGTGSEQFF.

The chain links TRBV5-1 to TRBJ1-2; D is ambiguous. Germline CDR1 and CDR2: SGHRS and YFSETQ. CDR3 size: 15 residues. Trimming left V 1 base short and J 8 bases short, with 18 bases between. CDR3 in amino acids: CASSLSPAPSDGYTF. The CDR3 region has the DNA TGCGCCAGCAGCTTGTCCCCAGCTCCCTCGGACGGCTACACCTTC.

This chain joins TRBV5-4 and TRBJ2-5; 7 nucleotides line up with TRBD1. The CDR3 is made up of 14 amino acids. V shed 4 bases and J 1 base; nucleotides not matched to a gene: 4. The germline gives CDR1 SGHNT, CDR2 YYREEE (reference sequence). The CDR3 DNA is TGTGCCAGCAGCCTCCGGGACAGCCAAGAGACCCAGTACTTC. Its translation is CASSLRDSQETQYF.

CDR3 in amino acids: CASSLAHGNQPQHF. Written as DNA, the CDR3 is TGTGCCAGCAGCTTGGCGCACGGCAATCAGCCCCAGCATTTT. This chain joins TRBV5-8 and TRBJ1-5; D not resolved. Trimming pared 0 bases from V and 2 bases from J, leaving 6 bases between. The CDR3 has 14 amino acids. Germline V gives CDR1 SGHTS, CDR2 YDEGEE. Drawing the rest from reference TRBV5-8 and TRBJ1-5, the complete variable domain is EAGVTQSPTHLIKTRGQQATLRCSPISGHTSVYWYQQALGLGLQFLLWYDEGEERNRGNFPPRFSGRQFPNYSSELNVNALELEDSALYLCASSLAHGNQPQHFGDGTRLSIL.

V is TRBV28 and J is TRBJ2-7; D is possibly TRBD2 (5 bases). Germline CDR1 reads MDHEN; CDR2 reads SYDVKM. V was clipped by 1 base and J by 2 bases, with 9 bases between them. The CDR3 loop spans 14 amino acids. CDR3 sequence (DNA): TGTGCCAGCAGTTTATACGCCGGGGCCTACGAGCAGTACTTC. Amino acid sequence: CASSLYAGAYEQYF.

The table lists this clone with a few counts. CDR3 loop: CSVDTPKSAAGAFF. The CDR3 DNA reads TGCAGCGTTGACACCCCCAAATCGGCAGCAGGAGCTTTCTTT. This chain uses TRBV29-1 with TRBJ1-1; D not certain. The CDR3 is 14 residues long. Germline loops: CDR1 SQVTM, CDR2 ANQGSEA. V gave up 3 bases and J gave up 10 bases, with 21 bases separating them.

The chain uses TRBV30 and TRBJ2-3; D unclear. With 0 bases removed from V and 6 bases from J, the gap between germline ends came to 4 bases. There are 11 residues in the CDR3. CDR1 and CDR2 (germline): GTSNPN, SVGIG (reference sequence). CDR3 protein: CAWSVRDTQYF. DNA for the CDR3: TGTGCCTGGAGTGTACGGGATACGCAGTATTTT.

This rearrangement joins TRBV6-5 to TRBJ1-2; D ambiguous. Germline CDR1 MNHEY, CDR2 SVGAGI. The CDR3 is 12 residues long. Trimming removed 7 bases at V and 7 bases at J, with 13 bases between. The CDR3 DNA reads as TGTGCCAGCACTCGTTTTGGGTCTGGCTACACCTTC. It is translated as CASTRFGSGYTF.

This chain connects TRBV5-1 to TRBJ1-5; D perhaps matches TRBD1 (5 bases). The V end lost 1 base, the J end lost 3 bases, and 11 bases lay between the germline ends. Per germline, CDR1 SGHRS and CDR2 YFSETQ. The CDR3 loop spans 15 amino acids. Written as DNA, the CDR3 is TGCGCCAGCAGCTTGATGGGGGAATACAATCAGCCCCAGCATTTT. This gives the protein CASSLMGEYNQPQHF.

The chain combines TRBV30 with TRBJ1-2; no firm D call. V shed 3 bases and J shed 2 bases, with 4 bases lying between them. CDR3 length equals 11 residues. Looked up from germline, CDR1 is GTSNPN and CDR2 is SVGIG (reference sequence). This chain's CDR3 is CAWSRNYGYTF. Written as DNA, the CDR3 is TGTGCCTGGAGCAGAAACTATGGCTACACCTTC.

V is TRBV2 and J is TRBJ1-2, with no clear D. The V and J ends lost 3 bases and 1 base respectively, with 6 bases between them. The CDR3 contains 13 residues. Germline CDR1 is SNHLY and CDR2 is FYNNEI. DNA for the CDR3: TGTGCCAGCAGTGAGGGCAGTAACTATGGCTACACCTTC. Translating it yields CASSEGSNYGYTF.

J is TRBJ2-7 and V is TRBV20-1; no definite D call. Between the trimmed V and J ends, which lost 3 bases and 5 bases, there was a span of 23 bases. The CDR3 has 16 residues. Germline V gives CDR1 DFQATT, CDR2 SNEGSKA (reference sequence). The CDR3 spells CSASDPNSPRAHEQYF. The CDR3 DNA is TGCAGTGCTAGTGACCCTAACAGTCCCCGGGCCCACGAGCAGTACTTC.

This clone occurred once. The chain's CDR3 is CASSLSAGSSYNEQFF. As DNA, the CDR3 is TGTGCCAGCAGTTTATCCGCAGGGAGCTCCTACAATGAGCAGTTCTTC. The chain is built from TRBV28 and TRBJ2-1; D could derive from TRBD1 or TRBD2 (5 bases each). The CDR3 has 16 amino acids. Deletions cut 1 base from V and 0 bases from J, with 10 bases between. The V gene's germline CDR1 is MDHEN and CDR2 SYDVKM. The full variable domain, with the rest looked up from reference TRBV28 and TRBJ2-1, is DVKVTQSSRYLVKRTGEKVFLECVQDMDHENMFWYRQDPGLGLRLIYFSYDVKMKEKGDIPEGYSVSREKKERFSLILESASTNQTSMYLCASSLSAGSSYNEQFFGPGTRLTVL.

The chain carries TRBV5-1 and TRBJ1-1; D not resolved. Germline-derived CDR1 and CDR2 are SGHRS and YFSETQ. The CDR3 contains 15 residues. V shed 0 bases and J shed 1 base, with 10 bases lying between them. In nucleotides, the CDR3 is TGCGCCAGCAGCTTGGAAGATAGTAGGAACACTGAAGCTTTCTTT. Translated: CASSLEDSRNTEAFF.

The rearrangement joins TRBV10-3 to TRBJ1-2; 7 bases are a match to TRBD1. J gave up 3 bases and V 0 bases, and 4 bases lay outside the gene matches. This CDR3 is 15 amino acids long. CDR1 is ENHRY, CDR2 SYGVKD, per germline. The CDR3 region has the DNA TGTGCCATCAGTGAGTCGACAGGGTCCCACTATGGCTACACCTTC. It codes for CAISESTGSHYGYTF.

This chain links TRBV28 with TRBJ2-7; D call uncertain. The CDR3 loop spans 13 amino acids. The germline gives CDR1 MDHEN, CDR2 SYDVKM. The V and J ends lost 3 bases and 7 bases respectively, with 13 bases between them. The DNA for the CDR3 is TGTGCCAGCAGTTTTTACCTAGACACAGAGCAGTACTTC. Translated, it gives CASSFYLDTEQYF.